The present TCR beta chain was sequenced within a study of shared clonotypes between healthy human individuals. Turning to the study itself: Aged 18 to 49, the donors were two women and a few men.

Here immunoSEQ multiplex PCR was the method, and the copy in TCRdb shows in-frame clones only, minus some. The sample holds about 470,000 clones, more than 75% seen once. The donors, all of them Caucasian adults, lived in Nashville, Tennessee. About 90 million PBMCs per unsorted sample were used for genomic DNA. This clone was found once. Its antigen is unknown. The CDR3 runs to 15 residues. Trimming cost V 2 bases and J 3 bases, with 9 bases left between them. CDR1 is SGDLS, CDR2 YYNGEE, per germline. Study-wide results and limits: The study drew on few donors, limiting represented genetic and exposure-history diversity.

Sequencing was performed on PBMCs. This clonotype originated in a woman in her 40s in good health. Some clones in this sample may be carry-over from other donors' samples. The chain recombines TRBV9 with TRBJ2-6; D is perhaps TRBD2 (6 bases). The CDR3 coding sequence is TGTGCCAGCAGCGTTGGAGGGTATGGGGCCAACGTCCTGACTTTC. It yields the protein CASSVGGYGANVLTF.